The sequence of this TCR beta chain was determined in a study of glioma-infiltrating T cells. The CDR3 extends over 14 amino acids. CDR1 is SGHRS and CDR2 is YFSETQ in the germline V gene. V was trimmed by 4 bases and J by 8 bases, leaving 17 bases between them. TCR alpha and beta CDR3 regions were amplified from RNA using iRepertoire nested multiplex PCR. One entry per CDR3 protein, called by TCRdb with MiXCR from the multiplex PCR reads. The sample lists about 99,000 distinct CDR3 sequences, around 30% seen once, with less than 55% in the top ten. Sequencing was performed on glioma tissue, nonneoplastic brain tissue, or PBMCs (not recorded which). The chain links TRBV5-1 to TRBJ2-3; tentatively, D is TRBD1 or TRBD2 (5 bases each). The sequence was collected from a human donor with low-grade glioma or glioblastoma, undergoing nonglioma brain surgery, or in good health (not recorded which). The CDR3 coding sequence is TGCGCCAGCAGCCTAACTGAGGGGTTAGGTACGCAGTATTTT. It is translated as CASSLTEGLGTQYF.